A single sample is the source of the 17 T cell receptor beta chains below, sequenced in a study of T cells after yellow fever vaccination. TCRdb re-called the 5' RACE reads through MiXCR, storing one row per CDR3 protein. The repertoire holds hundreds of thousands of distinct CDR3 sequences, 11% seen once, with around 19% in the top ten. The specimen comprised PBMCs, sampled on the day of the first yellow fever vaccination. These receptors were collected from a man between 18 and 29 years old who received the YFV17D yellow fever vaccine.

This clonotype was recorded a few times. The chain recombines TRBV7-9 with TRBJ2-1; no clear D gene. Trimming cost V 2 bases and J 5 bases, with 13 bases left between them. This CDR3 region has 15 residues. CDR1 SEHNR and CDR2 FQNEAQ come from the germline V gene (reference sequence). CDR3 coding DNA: TGTGCCAGCAGCTTAAGGAAGTTCGGCGACAATGAGCAGTTCTTC. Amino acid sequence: CASSLRKFGDNEQFF.

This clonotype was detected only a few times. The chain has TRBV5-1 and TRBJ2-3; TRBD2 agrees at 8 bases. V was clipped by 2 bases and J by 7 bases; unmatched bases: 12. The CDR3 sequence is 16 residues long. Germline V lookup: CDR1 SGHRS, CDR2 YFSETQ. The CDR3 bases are TGCGCCAGCAGCTTAACGGGAAGCGGGGGCTGGAATACGCAGTATTTT. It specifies CASSLTGSGGWNTQYF.

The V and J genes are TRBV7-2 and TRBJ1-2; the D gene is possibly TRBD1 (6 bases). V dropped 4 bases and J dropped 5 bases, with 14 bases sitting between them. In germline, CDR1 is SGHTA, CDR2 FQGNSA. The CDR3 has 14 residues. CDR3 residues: CASSSLTGLYGYTF. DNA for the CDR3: TGTGCCAGCAGCTCCCTTACAGGGCTTTATGGCTACACCTTC.

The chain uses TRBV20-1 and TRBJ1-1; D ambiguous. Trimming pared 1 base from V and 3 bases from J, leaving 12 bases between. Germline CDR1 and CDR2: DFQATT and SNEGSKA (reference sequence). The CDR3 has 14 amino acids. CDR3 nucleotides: TGCAGTGCTAGAGCCATGGGGTCGGACACTGAAGCTTTCTTT. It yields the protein CSARAMGSDTEAFF.

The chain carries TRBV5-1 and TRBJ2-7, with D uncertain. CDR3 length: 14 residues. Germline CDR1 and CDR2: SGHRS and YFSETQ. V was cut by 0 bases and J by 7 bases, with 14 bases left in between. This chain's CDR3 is CASSLVGSQREQYF. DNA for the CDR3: TGCGCCAGCAGCTTGGTCGGCAGCCAAAGGGAGCAGTACTTC.

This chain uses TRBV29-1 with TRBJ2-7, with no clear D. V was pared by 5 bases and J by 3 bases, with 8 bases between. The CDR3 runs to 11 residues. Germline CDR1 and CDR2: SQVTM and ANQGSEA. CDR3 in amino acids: CSVRLGYEQYF. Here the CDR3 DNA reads TGCAGCGTTCGGCTAGGCTACGAGCAGTACTTC.

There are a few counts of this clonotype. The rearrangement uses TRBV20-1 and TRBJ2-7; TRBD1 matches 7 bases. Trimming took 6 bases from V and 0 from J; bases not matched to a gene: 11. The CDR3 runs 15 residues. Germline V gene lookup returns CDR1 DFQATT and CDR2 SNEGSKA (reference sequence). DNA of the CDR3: TGCAGTGCCCGAGACAGGGATTCCCTCTCCTACGAGCAGTACTTC. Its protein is CSARDRDSLSYEQYF.

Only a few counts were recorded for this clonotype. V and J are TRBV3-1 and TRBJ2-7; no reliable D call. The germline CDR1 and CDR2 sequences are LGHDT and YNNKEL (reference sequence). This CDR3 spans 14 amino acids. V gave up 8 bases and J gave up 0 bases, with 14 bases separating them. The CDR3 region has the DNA TGTGCCAGCCAACAGTCCCTAAGCTCCTACGAGCAGTACTTC. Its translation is CASQQSLSSYEQYF.

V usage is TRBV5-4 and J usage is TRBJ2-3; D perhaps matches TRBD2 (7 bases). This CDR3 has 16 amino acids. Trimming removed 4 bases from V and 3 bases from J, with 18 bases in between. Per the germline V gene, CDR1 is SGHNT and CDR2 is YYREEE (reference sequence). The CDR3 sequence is CASSHGGGALTDTQYF. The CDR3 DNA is TGTGCCAGCAGCCATGGGGGGGGGGCTCTGACAGATACGCAGTATTTT.

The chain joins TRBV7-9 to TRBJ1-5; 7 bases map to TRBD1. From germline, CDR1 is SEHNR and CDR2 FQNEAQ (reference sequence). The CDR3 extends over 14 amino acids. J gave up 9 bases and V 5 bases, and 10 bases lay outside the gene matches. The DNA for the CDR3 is TGTGCCAGCAGCCCAGGGGGGGCGCTTTGGCCCCAGCATTTT. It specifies CASSPGGALWPQHF.

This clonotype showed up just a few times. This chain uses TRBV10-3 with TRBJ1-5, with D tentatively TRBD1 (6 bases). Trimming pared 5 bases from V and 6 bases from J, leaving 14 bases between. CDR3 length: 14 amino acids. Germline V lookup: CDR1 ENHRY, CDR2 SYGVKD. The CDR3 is CAISQGRYIQPQHF. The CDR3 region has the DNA TGTGCCATCAGTCAGGGGAGGTATATTCAGCCCCAGCATTTT.

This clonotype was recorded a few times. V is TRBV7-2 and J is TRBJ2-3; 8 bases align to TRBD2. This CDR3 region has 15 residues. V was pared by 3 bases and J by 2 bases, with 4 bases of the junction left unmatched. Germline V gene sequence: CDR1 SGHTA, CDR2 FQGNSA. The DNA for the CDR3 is TGTGCCAGCAGCTTCGGGGGGGATTTCACAGATACGCAGTATTTT. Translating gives CASSFGGDFTDTQYF.

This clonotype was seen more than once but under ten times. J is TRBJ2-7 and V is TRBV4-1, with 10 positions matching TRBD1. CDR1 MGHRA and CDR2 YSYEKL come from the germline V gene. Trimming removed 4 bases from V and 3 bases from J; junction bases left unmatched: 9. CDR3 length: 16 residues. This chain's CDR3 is CASSRDWTGGNYEQYF. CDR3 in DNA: TGCGCCAGCAGCCGGGACTGGACAGGGGGGAACTACGAGCAGTACTTC.

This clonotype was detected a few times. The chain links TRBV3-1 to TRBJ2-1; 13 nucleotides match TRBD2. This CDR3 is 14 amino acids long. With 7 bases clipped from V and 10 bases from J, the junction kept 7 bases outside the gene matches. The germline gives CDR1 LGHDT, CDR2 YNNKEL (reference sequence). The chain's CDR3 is CASTTSGGAGEQFF. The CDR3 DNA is TGTGCCAGCACTACTAGCGGGGGGGCGGGAGAGCAGTTCTTC.

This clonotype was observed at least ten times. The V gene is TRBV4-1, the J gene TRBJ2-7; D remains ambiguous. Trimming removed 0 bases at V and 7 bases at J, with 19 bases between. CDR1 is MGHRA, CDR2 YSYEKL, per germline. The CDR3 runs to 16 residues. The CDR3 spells CASSQEPYQALREQYF. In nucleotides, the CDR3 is TGCGCCAGCAGCCAAGAACCCTACCAGGCGCTAAGGGAGCAGTACTTC.

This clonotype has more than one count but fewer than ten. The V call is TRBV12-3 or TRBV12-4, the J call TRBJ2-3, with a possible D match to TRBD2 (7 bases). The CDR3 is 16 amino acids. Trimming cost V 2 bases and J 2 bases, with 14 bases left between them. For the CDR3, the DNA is TGTGCCAGCAGTTTATTTGCGGGGGCCCTCACAGATACGCAGTATTTT. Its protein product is CASSLFAGALTDTQYF.

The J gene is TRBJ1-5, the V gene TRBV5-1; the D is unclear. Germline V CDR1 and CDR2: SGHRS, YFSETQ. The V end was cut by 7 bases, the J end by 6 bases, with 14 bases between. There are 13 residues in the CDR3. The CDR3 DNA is TGCGCCAGCCTGAGTCCTGGGGTTCAGCCCCAGCATTTT. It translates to CASLSPGVQPQHF.